The rows below give T cell receptor beta chains drawn from one sample of a study of spatial heterogeneity in lung cancer. TCRdb fed the 5' RACE reads into MiXCR, producing one record per CDR3 protein. The sample records about 120,000 distinct CDR3 sequences, 9.5% to 15% being singletons. Sample: PBMCs, taken at follow-up. Receptor source: a male donor with early-stage non-small cell lung cancer. Each CDR3 is given with its conserved first and last residue. A D gene is named only where the DNA matches it firmly. For some rows the clone size is stated as once, few or many, or as a class when expanded; others skip it.

j_call: TRBJ1-6
cdr3_length: 14
clone_size: few
v_call: TRBV5-1
d_call: TRBD1
cdr3_nt: TGCGCCAGCAGCCTCGACAGGGTTGATTCACCCCTCCACTTT
cdr3_aa: CASSLDRVDSPLHF

j_call: TRBJ2-7
cdr3_length: 11
clone_size: few
v_call: TRBV10-3
d_call: .
cdr3_nt: TGTGCCATCACATCGGGTGGCGAGCAGTACTTC
cdr3_aa: CAITSGGEQYF

j_call: TRBJ2-3
cdr3_length: 17
clone_size: .
v_call: TRBV6-5
d_call: .
cdr3_nt: TGTGCCAGCACTACACACCGCATGAACCTTGCGCCAGATACGCAGTATTTT
cdr3_aa: CASTTHRMNLAPDTQYF

j_call: TRBJ2-2
cdr3_length: 15
clone_size: .
v_call: TRBV20-1
d_call: .
cdr3_nt: TGCAGTGCTACAGAGGAGTCGCGGGGGCACGGGGAGCTGTTTTTT
cdr3_aa: CSATEESRGHGELFF

j_call: TRBJ1-1
cdr3_length: 14
clone_size: many
v_call: TRBV29-1
d_call: .
cdr3_nt: TGCAGCGTTGGGGGGGACGTTATGAACACTGAAGCTTTCTTT
cdr3_aa: CSVGGDVMNTEAFF

j_call: TRBJ2-1
cdr3_length: 16
clone_size: .
v_call: TRBV20-1
d_call: TRBD2
cdr3_nt: TGCAGTGCCAAGGGACTAGCGGACCCATCCTACAATGAGCAGTTCTTC
cdr3_aa: CSAKGLADPSYNEQFF

j_call: TRBJ2-7
cdr3_length: 13
clone_size: few
v_call: TRBV29-1
d_call: TRBD1
cdr3_nt: TGCAGCGTTGAACCGGACAGGGGTTACGAGCAGTACTTC
cdr3_aa: CSVEPDRGYEQYF

j_call: TRBJ2-7
cdr3_length: 15
clone_size: .
v_call: TRBV4-1
d_call: .
cdr3_nt: TGCGCCAGCAGCCAAGGACAGGTCCTCCCTTACGAGCAGTACTTC
cdr3_aa: CASSQGQVLPYEQYF

j_call: TRBJ2-2
cdr3_length: 16
clone_size: many
v_call: TRBV5-1
d_call: .
cdr3_nt: TGCGCCAGCAGCTGGAGACTAGGGGTCGGCACCGGGGAGCTGTTTTTT
cdr3_aa: CASSWRLGVGTGELFF

j_call: TRBJ1-5
cdr3_length: 15
clone_size: many
v_call: TRBV15
d_call: .
cdr3_nt: TGTGCCACCAGTCCCGGGACATATAGCAATCAGCCCCAGCATTTT
cdr3_aa: CATSPGTYSNQPQHF

j_call: TRBJ2-6
cdr3_length: 16
clone_size: many
v_call: TRBV24-1
d_call: .
cdr3_nt: TGTGCCACCAGGGACTCCGTGGGGTTCGGGGCCAACGTCCTGACTTTC
cdr3_aa: CATRDSVGFGANVLTF

j_call: TRBJ2-7
cdr3_length: 14
clone_size: .
v_call: TRBV12-3/TRBV12-4
d_call: TRBD2
cdr3_nt: TGTGCCAGCAGTCCGTTAGCGGGGGGCTACGAGCAGTACTTC
cdr3_aa: CASSPLAGGYEQYF

j_call: TRBJ2-7
cdr3_length: 15
clone_size: .
v_call: TRBV5-1
d_call: TRBD1
cdr3_nt: TGCGCCAGCAGGGAGAAAACAGACAGGGCACACGAGCAGTACTTC
cdr3_aa: CASREKTDRAHEQYF

j_call: TRBJ2-5
cdr3_length: 15
clone_size: few
v_call: TRBV19
d_call: .
cdr3_nt: TGTGCCAGTAGTGTCCGACAGGAGTTCCAAGAGACCCAGTACTTC
cdr3_aa: CASSVRQEFQETQYF

j_call: TRBJ2-2
cdr3_length: 14
clone_size: .
v_call: TRBV6-1
d_call: .
cdr3_nt: TGTGCCAGCAAGGAACACCCGAACACCGGGGAGCTGTTTTTT
cdr3_aa: CASKEHPNTGELFF

j_call: TRBJ1-6
cdr3_length: 16
clone_size: many
v_call: TRBV20-1
d_call: .
cdr3_nt: TGCAGTGCTCCCCAGCGGGGGAGCTCCTATAATTCACCCCTCCACTTT
cdr3_aa: CSAPQRGSSYNSPLHF

j_call: TRBJ2-7
cdr3_length: 14
clone_size: .
v_call: TRBV9
d_call: TRBD2
cdr3_nt: TGTGCCAGCAGCGGTGCGGGACTAGCGGGCGAGCAGTACTTC
cdr3_aa: CASSGAGLAGEQYF

j_call: TRBJ1-4
cdr3_length: 15
clone_size: many
v_call: TRBV7-9
d_call: .
cdr3_nt: TGTGCCAGCAGCTTAGTGGCAGGGATTGATGAAAAACTGTTTTTT
cdr3_aa: CASSLVAGIDEKLFF

j_call: TRBJ1-5
cdr3_length: 15
clone_size: many
v_call: TRBV7-2
d_call: .
cdr3_nt: TGTGCCAGCAGCTCGACGGACAGTGAGATTGGGCCCCAGCATTTT
cdr3_aa: CASSSTDSEIGPQHF

j_call: TRBJ1-4
cdr3_length: 14
clone_size: few
v_call: TRBV7-9
d_call: .
cdr3_nt: TGTGCCAGCAGCTTCGTTACGGCGAATGAAAAACTGTTTTTT
cdr3_aa: CASSFVTANEKLFF

j_call: TRBJ2-5
cdr3_length: 17
clone_size: few
v_call: TRBV12-3/TRBV12-4
d_call: TRBD1
cdr3_nt: TGTGCCAGCAGTTCAACGTACGCGGACAGGGACGGCGAGACCCAGTACTTC
cdr3_aa: CASSSTYADRDGETQYF

j_call: TRBJ2-7
cdr3_length: 14
clone_size: .
v_call: TRBV20-1
d_call: .
cdr3_nt: TGCAGTGCTAGCTATAAGGGCAGACACTACGAGCAGTACTTC
cdr3_aa: CSASYKGRHYEQYF

j_call: TRBJ2-2
cdr3_length: 12
clone_size: .
v_call: TRBV10-3
d_call: .
cdr3_nt: TGTGCCATCAACGGGAACACCGGGGAGCTGTTTTTT
cdr3_aa: CAINGNTGELFF

j_call: TRBJ1-1
cdr3_length: 13
clone_size: .
v_call: TRBV20-1
d_call: TRBD1
cdr3_nt: TGCAGTGCTCTGACAGGGGAGGGGACTGAAGCTTTCTTT
cdr3_aa: CSALTGEGTEAFF

j_call: TRBJ2-3
cdr3_length: 18
clone_size: many
v_call: TRBV27
d_call: TRBD2
cdr3_nt: TGTGCCAGCAGTTTGACCCCCTCCCGCGGGGGACTCACAGATACGCAGTATTTT
cdr3_aa: CASSLTPSRGGLTDTQYF

j_call: TRBJ2-7
cdr3_length: 13
clone_size: .
v_call: TRBV4-2
d_call: .
cdr3_nt: TGTGCCAGCAGCCAAGATTGGGACTACGAGCAGTACTTC
cdr3_aa: CASSQDWDYEQYF

j_call: TRBJ2-1
cdr3_length: 15
clone_size: .
v_call: TRBV5-1
d_call: TRBD2
cdr3_nt: TGCGCCAGCAGCTTGGGAGCGGGGAGCTACAATGAGCAGTTCTTC
cdr3_aa: CASSLGAGSYNEQFF

j_call: TRBJ1-5
cdr3_length: 14
clone_size: .
v_call: TRBV6-2/TRBV6-3
d_call: .
cdr3_nt: TGTGCCAGCAGCCCAGCAGGGAATCTGCAGCCCCAGCATTTT
cdr3_aa: CASSPAGNLQPQHF

j_call: TRBJ1-2
cdr3_length: 14
clone_size: many
v_call: TRBV20-1
d_call: .
cdr3_nt: TGCAGTGCCCGGACGGGGATGGGGCCAAATGGCTACACCTTC
cdr3_aa: CSARTGMGPNGYTF

j_call: TRBJ1-1
cdr3_length: 14
clone_size: many
v_call: TRBV5-1
d_call: .
cdr3_nt: TGCGCCAGCAGCTTGGGACCGCAGAACACTGAAGCTTTCTTT
cdr3_aa: CASSLGPQNTEAFF

j_call: TRBJ1-5
cdr3_length: 13
clone_size: .
v_call: TRBV5-1
d_call: TRBD1
cdr3_nt: TGCGCCAGCAGCAGGGACAGGGGGCAGCCCCAGCATTTT
cdr3_aa: CASSRDRGQPQHF

j_call: TRBJ2-5
cdr3_length: 12
clone_size: few
v_call: TRBV7-2
d_call: .
cdr3_nt: TGTGCCAGCAGCTTAGCGGCGCAGACCCAGTACTTC
cdr3_aa: CASSLAAQTQYF

j_call: TRBJ1-4
cdr3_length: 16
clone_size: many
v_call: TRBV4-3
d_call: TRBD1
cdr3_nt: TGCGCCAGCAGCCAAGGTCCGGGACAGACTAATGAAAAACTGTTTTTT
cdr3_aa: CASSQGPGQTNEKLFF

j_call: TRBJ1-5
cdr3_length: 15
clone_size: few
v_call: TRBV4-1
d_call: .
cdr3_nt: TGCGCCAGCAGCCAAGGCAGCTTCGTCAATCAGCCCCAGCATTTT
cdr3_aa: CASSQGSFVNQPQHF

j_call: TRBJ2-1
cdr3_length: 15
clone_size: few
v_call: TRBV4-1
d_call: .
cdr3_nt: TGCGCCAGCAGCCAAGAGGGGCCCGTCTACAATGAGCAGTTCTTC
cdr3_aa: CASSQEGPVYNEQFF

j_call: TRBJ2-1
cdr3_length: 11
clone_size: many
v_call: TRBV10-3
d_call: TRBD1
cdr3_nt: TGTGCCATCCGACAGGGCGGTGAGCAGTTCTTC
cdr3_aa: CAIRQGGEQFF

j_call: TRBJ1-2
cdr3_length: 14
clone_size: few
v_call: TRBV5-1
d_call: .
cdr3_nt: TGCGCCAGCAGCCCCGAGGGGAGTAACTATGGCTACACCTTC
cdr3_aa: CASSPEGSNYGYTF

j_call: TRBJ2-4
cdr3_length: 15
clone_size: .
v_call: TRBV29-1
d_call: TRBD1
cdr3_nt: TGCAGCGTGTCCGGGACAGAGATAGCCATAAACATTCAGTACTTC
cdr3_aa: CSVSGTEIAINIQYF

j_call: TRBJ2-7
cdr3_length: 15
clone_size: few
v_call: TRBV5-1
d_call: .
cdr3_nt: TGCGCCAGCAGCCCCGGGACAACTCTACTTGGCGAGCAGTACTTC
cdr3_aa: CASSPGTTLLGEQYF

j_call: TRBJ2-2
cdr3_length: 15
clone_size: .
v_call: TRBV12-3/TRBV12-4
d_call: .
cdr3_nt: TGTGCCAGCAGTACGGGACAAATTTACACCGGGGAGCTGTTTTTT
cdr3_aa: CASSTGQIYTGELFF

j_call: TRBJ2-1
cdr3_length: 13
clone_size: .
v_call: TRBV6-2/TRBV6-3
d_call: TRBD2
cdr3_nt: TGTGCCAGCAGTACAGCCGGGGGGACCGCGGGGTTCTTC
cdr3_aa: CASSTAGGTAGFF

j_call: TRBJ2-1
cdr3_length: 13
clone_size: many
v_call: TRBV19
d_call: .
cdr3_nt: TGTGCCAGTAGTATTGGGGTGTACAATGAGCAGTTCTTC
cdr3_aa: CASSIGVYNEQFF

j_call: TRBJ2-7
cdr3_length: 15
clone_size: few
v_call: TRBV18
d_call: .
cdr3_nt: TGTGCCAGCTCAGTGCGCAGGGGTGACGCCGGCGAGCAGTACTTC
cdr3_aa: CASSVRRGDAGEQYF

j_call: TRBJ1-6
cdr3_length: 17
clone_size: once
v_call: TRBV4-1
d_call: TRBD1
cdr3_nt: TGCGCCAGCAGCCAAGCCCCAGGGGGACAGGTGAATTCACCCCTCCACTTT
cdr3_aa: CASSQAPGGQVNSPLHF

j_call: TRBJ2-2
cdr3_length: 16
clone_size: .
v_call: TRBV5-1
d_call: TRBD2
cdr3_nt: TGCGCCAGCAGCTTATCAGGACTAGCGAACACCGGGGAGCTGTTTTTT
cdr3_aa: CASSLSGLANTGELFF

j_call: TRBJ2-7
cdr3_length: 13
clone_size: .
v_call: TRBV15
d_call: .
cdr3_nt: TGTGCCACCAGCTTCAGGGCTGGAGACGAGCAGTACTTC
cdr3_aa: CATSFRAGDEQYF

j_call: TRBJ2-7
cdr3_length: 19
clone_size: few
v_call: TRBV27
d_call: TRBD2
cdr3_nt: TGTGCCAGCAGTTTAACTCATAGGCGTTTAGCGGGGAGTACCTACGAGCAGTACTTC
cdr3_aa: CASSLTHRRLAGSTYEQYF

j_call: TRBJ2-7
cdr3_length: 14
clone_size: .
v_call: TRBV6-6
d_call: .
cdr3_nt: TGTGCCAGCTGTCCTGGACAGCGTGGATACGAGCAGTACTTC
cdr3_aa: CASCPGQRGYEQYF

j_call: TRBJ2-1
cdr3_length: 11
clone_size: .
v_call: TRBV24-1
d_call: .
cdr3_nt: TGTGCCACCAGTGACAACAGGGTTCAGTTCTTC
cdr3_aa: CATSDNRVQFF

j_call: TRBJ1-1
cdr3_length: 14
clone_size: .
v_call: TRBV4-3
d_call: .
cdr3_nt: TGCGCCAGCAGCCAAGATTCTCATAGGGCTGAAGCTTTCTTT
cdr3_aa: CASSQDSHRAEAFF

j_call: TRBJ2-2
cdr3_length: 15
clone_size: .
v_call: TRBV5-6
d_call: TRBD1
cdr3_nt: TGTGCCAGCAGCTTGGGACAGGGGGTTACCGGGGAGCTGTTTTTT
cdr3_aa: CASSLGQGVTGELFF

j_call: TRBJ1-6
cdr3_length: 13
clone_size: many
v_call: TRBV28
d_call: TRBD1
cdr3_nt: TGTGCCAGCAGTGGGACAGCCTATTCACCCCTCCACTTT
cdr3_aa: CASSGTAYSPLHF

j_call: TRBJ1-2
cdr3_length: 14
clone_size: few
v_call: TRBV20-1
d_call: .
cdr3_nt: TGCAGTGCTTCCCTGGCAGGGGCTAACTATGGCTACACCTTC
cdr3_aa: CSASLAGANYGYTF

j_call: TRBJ2-5
cdr3_length: 20
clone_size: .
v_call: TRBV11-3
d_call: TRBD2
cdr3_nt: TGTGCCAGCAGCTTAGGCCCTCCCACTGGGCTAGCGGGGGGGCAGGAGACCCAGTACTTC
cdr3_aa: CASSLGPPTGLAGGQETQYF

j_call: TRBJ1-3
cdr3_length: 12
clone_size: .
v_call: TRBV12-3/TRBV12-4
d_call: .
cdr3_nt: TGTGCCAGCAGTGGCCCCTCAAACACCATATATTTT
cdr3_aa: CASSGPSNTIYF

j_call: TRBJ2-1
cdr3_length: 13
clone_size: .
v_call: TRBV12-3/TRBV12-4
d_call: .
cdr3_nt: TGTGCCAGCAGTCCAGGGGGGGACTATGAGCAGTTCTTC
cdr3_aa: CASSPGGDYEQFF

j_call: TRBJ2-1
cdr3_length: 15
clone_size: many
v_call: TRBV6-2/TRBV6-3
d_call: .
cdr3_nt: TGTGCCAGCAGTTACGGAACTAGCTCCTACAATGAGCAGTTCTTC
cdr3_aa: CASSYGTSSYNEQFF

j_call: TRBJ1-2
cdr3_length: 14
clone_size: few
v_call: TRBV6-5
d_call: TRBD1
cdr3_nt: TGTGCCAGCAGTGCCCGACAGGGGTCCGATGGCTACACCTTC
cdr3_aa: CASSARQGSDGYTF

j_call: TRBJ2-1
cdr3_length: 15
clone_size: .
v_call: TRBV6-2/TRBV6-3
d_call: .
cdr3_nt: TGTGCCAGCAGTATACTACCAAGCTCCTACAATGAGCAGTTCTTC
cdr3_aa: CASSILPSSYNEQFF

j_call: TRBJ2-1
cdr3_length: 14
clone_size: many
v_call: TRBV20-1
d_call: TRBD2
cdr3_nt: TGCAGTGCTAGAGTAGCGGGGGGCGTCAATGAGCAGTTCTTC
cdr3_aa: CSARVAGGVNEQFF